This note documents a single TCR beta chain sequence. Its antigen is not known. Time point here: week 47, end of study. Every single dose of the vaccine, 300 ug of mutant IDH1 20-mer peptide, came with topical imiquimod. Profiled with immunoSEQ multiplex PCR; TCRdb holds only in-frame clones, not every one. The sample has 25,000 or so clones, roughly 80% seen once. The data are from a study of a mutant IDH1 vaccine in newly diagnosed glioma. As for the study in general: Weeks 35 and 47 hosted visits V12 and V13, respectively.

General study points: Pseudoprogression showed no apparent link to changes in top peripheral T cell clonotypes.

The CDR3 runs to 16 residues. Trimming removed 0 bases from V and 0 bases from J, with 11 bases in between. The germline V gene encodes CDR1 SGHAT and CDR2 FQNNGV. The TCR was taken from a man aged 40-49 years with glioma. The chain joins TRBV11-2 to TRBJ1-1; D unclear. This specimen was PBMCs, taken from a glioma patient whose treatment included an IDH1 peptide vaccine. CDR3 nucleotides: TGTGCCAGCAGCTTAGATTTGGGCTTGATGAACACTGAAGCTTTCTTT. This codes for CASSLDLGLMNTEAFF.